The rows below give T cell receptor beta chains drawn from one sample of a study of CD8 T cells in ankylosing spondylitis. One entry per CDR3 protein results from TCRdb running MiXCR on the 5' RACE reads. The table has around 150,000 distinct CDR3 sequences, 15% to 20% seen once. Source material: blood, either unsorted or a sorted T cell fraction (not recorded which). The receptor source for this set is a male donor with ankylosing spondylitis or in good health (not recorded which). Each CDR3 is given with its conserved first and last residue.

v_call,j_call,cdr3_aa
TRBV5-4,TRBJ1-4,CASSSDSNEKLFF
TRBV23-1,TRBJ2-5,CASSHRGLTKETQYF
TRBV5-1,TRBJ2-5,CASSADRVGQETQYF
TRBV5-8,TRBJ2-2,CASSEGGAGELFF
TRBV12-3/TRBV12-4,TRBJ1-1,CASKNTGDGAEAFF
TRBV5-6,TRBJ2-1,CASSLARENNEQFF
TRBV20-1,TRBJ2-5,CSARASGETQYF
TRBV5-4,TRBJ1-5,CASSFGPNQPQHF
TRBV12-3/TRBV12-4,TRBJ2-3,CASSSPLWDFQDTQYF
TRBV5-1,TRBJ2-1,CASSLELGYNEQFF
TRBV12-3/TRBV12-4,TRBJ2-1,CASSLVTSGRAYNEQFF
TRBV29-1,TRBJ2-3,CSLHRAGTDTQYF
TRBV6-6,TRBJ1-4,CAAQDSRGGEKLFF
TRBV20-1,TRBJ2-1,CSARDLGGLGPNEQFF
TRBV29-1,TRBJ2-5,CSVAGTGGWETQYF
TRBV9,TRBJ2-1,CASSPRGPGDEQFF
TRBV12-3/TRBV12-4,TRBJ1-2,CASSFSVGGADGYTF
TRBV28,TRBJ1-5,CASSTHRPNRVGQPQHF
TRBV4-1,TRBJ1-2,CASSQGPGSSYGYTF
TRBV10-2,TRBJ2-7,CASSVIVRGEQYF
TRBV20-1,TRBJ1-5,CSARDTGSNQPQHF
TRBV7-2,TRBJ2-3,CASSFTGTSGRVTQYF
TRBV12-5,TRBJ2-7,CASVIQLYEQYF
TRBV29-1,TRBJ1-1,CSVVRDRGTEAFF
TRBV12-3/TRBV12-4,TRBJ1-5,CASSFEGNQPQHF
TRBV7-6,TRBJ1-4,CASSRGYNEKLFF
TRBV6-1,TRBJ1-1,CASSSQGQATTEAFF
TRBV29-1,TRBJ1-2,CSVPGQGTPGYTF
TRBV5-4,TRBJ2-2,CASSTTSGRVNGELFF
TRBV20-1,TRBJ2-2,CSARVLAGGPVGELFF
TRBV27,TRBJ2-1,CASSLRGTSSGEQFF
TRBV20-1,TRBJ2-1,CSARDLSGLGTYNEQFF
TRBV5-1,TRBJ2-2,CASAGAGELFF
TRBV19,TRBJ2-3,CASSSSVADTQYF
TRBV2,TRBJ2-7,CASSDNNRVNEQYF
TRBV29-1,TRBJ2-3,CSVVLGSTDTQYF
TRBV29-1,TRBJ2-1,CSGRIAGYNEQFF
TRBV27,TRBJ2-2,CASSLQGSTGELFF
TRBV6-1,TRBJ2-1,CASGTPYNEQFF
TRBV13,TRBJ2-5,CASSLVGLQTQYF
TRBV12-3/TRBV12-4,TRBJ2-1,CASSLRVPGQGERNEQFF
TRBV5-1,TRBJ1-4,CASSIGRVNEKLFF
TRBV2,TRBJ1-4,CASTRRVRVEKLFF
TRBV11-2,TRBJ1-1,CASSRDRGRYDTEAFF
TRBV19,TRBJ2-7,CASSPPGAYEQYF